A single sample is the source of the 18 T cell receptor beta chains below, sequenced in a study of shared clonotypes between healthy human individuals (dated by TCRdb to 2018 to 2021). Libraries were constructed by the immunoSEQ multiplex PCR assay. Entries here come from immuneACCESS through TCRdb and include only in-frame sequences with V and J called. Some clones fail to appear in such tables; in the studies checked, an unresolved V gene covers under half of the shortfall, and the cause of the remainder is unknown. Here the sample has over a million clones; approximately 98% occur a single time. Roughly 0.4% of the sample rests with the top ten. The sequenced sample was naive CD4+ T cells sorted from blood. The intended sense of this specimen's cell subset or site label: CD45RA+ positively selected. The source is a man aged 25 to 40 in good health.

The chain is built from TRBV2 and TRBJ1-3; maybe TRBD1 (6 bases). Germline V gene lookup returns CDR1 SNHLY and CDR2 FYNNEI. The V end lost 9 bases, the J end lost 2 bases, and 11 bases lay between the germline ends. CDR3 size: 13 residues. The CDR3 loop is CASQQGTGNTIYF. DNA of the CDR3: TGTGCCAGTCAACAGGGAACTGGAAACACCATATATTTT.

This chain joins TRBV6-1 and TRBJ2-7; 8 bases map to TRBD1. Per the germline V gene, CDR1 is MNHNS and CDR2 is SASEGT. With 4 bases clipped from V and 3 bases from J, the junction kept 5 bases outside the gene matches. The CDR3 is 14 residues long. The CDR3 protein is CASSGTGLNYEQYF. The CDR3 coding sequence is TGTGCCAGCAGTGGGACAGGGTTGAACTACGAGCAGTACTTC.

The V and J genes are TRBV19 and TRBJ1-5; D may be TRBD1 (5 bases). CDR3 length equals 15 residues. The V end was cut by 5 bases, the J end by 3 bases, with 14 bases between. Germline V gene data show CDR1 as LNHDA and CDR2 as SQIVND (reference sequence). CDR3 residues: CASSPHRLVNQPQHF. In DNA form, the CDR3 reads TGTGCCAGTAGTCCTCACAGGCTCGTCAATCAGCCCCAGCATTTT.

This clone was recorded once. The V and J genes are TRBV5-5 and TRBJ2-2, with TRBD2 matching over 12 bases. The germline V gene encodes CDR1 SGHKS and CDR2 YYEKEE (reference sequence). CDR3 length equals 16 residues. With V trimmed by 0 bases and J by 5 bases, 2 bases remained unmatched. CDR3 amino acids: CASSLGLAGETGELFF. The DNA for the CDR3 is TGTGCCAGCAGCTTGGGACTAGCGGGAGAAACCGGGGAGCTGTTTTTT. The full variable domain, in which reference TRBV5-5 and TRBJ2-2 provide the parts outside the CDR3, is DAGVTQSPTHLIKTRGQQVTLRCSPISGHKSVSWYQQVLGQGPQFIFQYYEKEERGRGNFPDRFSARQFPNYSSELNVNALLLGDSALYLCASSLGLAGETGELFFGEGSRLTVL.

The chain is built from TRBV19 and TRBJ2-5; the match to TRBD1 covers 7 bases. The V segment lost 1 base and the J segment 7 bases; nucleotides outside the gene matches: 9. The CDR3 runs 15 residues. Germline loops: CDR1 LNHDA, CDR2 SQIVND (reference sequence). CDR3 region: CASSIVPQGVGTQYF. The CDR3 DNA follows: TGTGCCAGTAGTATAGTGCCGCAGGGGGTTGGGACCCAGTACTTC.

The chain is built from TRBV19 and TRBJ2-7; the D gene could be TRBD1 or TRBD2 (5 bases each). V shed 4 bases and J shed 0 bases, with 10 bases lying between them. The CDR3 length is 14 residues. Germline CDR1 is LNHDA and CDR2 is SQIVND (reference sequence). CDR3 nucleotide sequence: TGTGCCAGTAGTAGCCGGGGCGACTCCTACGAGCAGTACTTC. This codes for CASSSRGDSYEQYF.

J is TRBJ2-5 and V is TRBV9; the match to TRBD2 covers 7 bases. Trimming at V came to 6 bases and at J to 5 bases, leaving 7 bases not matched to a gene. The CDR3 is 13 amino acids. Germline assignment: CDR1 SGDLS and CDR2 YYNGEE. CDR3 in amino acids: CASNPTSTETQYF. In DNA, the CDR3 is TGTGCCAGCAACCCGACTAGCACGGAGACCCAGTACTTC.

This chain's CDR3 is CASIGTGLYEQYF. The CDR3 DNA is TGTGCCAGCATAGGGACAGGACTCTACGAGCAGTACTTC. The V and J genes are TRBV28 and TRBJ2-7; TRBD1 agrees at 8 bases. CDR3 length: 13 residues. CDR1 MDHEN and CDR2 SYDVKM come from the germline V gene. V lost 7 bases to trimming and J lost 3 bases; unmatched junction nucleotides: 5.

The rearrangement joins TRBV6-6 to TRBJ2-7; D gene unclear. V was cut by 5 bases and J by 3 bases, with 14 bases left in between. Germline CDR1 reads MNHNY; CDR2 reads SVGAGI (reference sequence). The CDR3 length is 14 residues. CDR3 residues: CASSTPDQYYEQYF. The CDR3 DNA reads TGTGCCAGCAGTACACCGGACCAATACTACGAGCAGTACTTC.

V is TRBV6-6 and J is TRBJ2-3; D is unclear. CDR1 and CDR2 (germline): MNHNY, SVGAGI (reference sequence). Trimming removed 0 bases from V and 6 bases from J, with 7 bases in between. The CDR3 extends over 13 amino acids. The CDR3 is CASSYSYSDTQYF. DNA of the CDR3: TGTGCCAGCAGTTACTCGTACTCCGATACGCAGTATTTT.

Here the CDR3 DNA reads TGCAGCGTAGGGGACGGTGTAAATCAGCCCCAGCATTTT. This sequence encodes CSVGDGVNQPQHF. The rearrangement uses TRBV29-1 and TRBJ1-5, with a possible D match to TRBD1 (5 bases). With 6 bases removed from V and 4 bases from J, the gap between germline ends came to 13 bases. CDR3 length: 13 residues. Looked up from germline, CDR1 is SQVTM and CDR2 is ANQGSEA. The full variable domain, with the rest looked up from reference TRBV29-1 and TRBJ1-5, is SAVISQKPSRDICQRGTSLTIQCQVDSQVTMMFWYRQQPGQSLTLIATANQGSEATYESGFVIDKFPISRPNLTFSTLTVSNMSPEDSSIYLCSVGDGVNQPQHFGDGTRLSIL.

In DNA form, the CDR3 reads TGTGCCGGGGGAAGAAGAGACACTGAAGCTTTCTTT. Translating it yields CAGGRRDTEAFF. The rearrangement uses TRBV18 and TRBJ1-1; the D gene is possibly TRBD1 (5 bases). V was pared by 11 bases and J by 3 bases, with 13 bases between. This CDR3 comprises 12 residues. Germline V gene lookup returns CDR1 KGHSH and CDR2 LQKENI.

CDR3 region: CASSVVASGEYNEQFF. In DNA form, the CDR3 reads TGTGCCAGCAGCGTAGTGGCTAGCGGAGAATACAATGAGCAGTTCTTC. V and J are TRBV9 and TRBJ2-1, with 7 bases matching TRBD2. The germline V gene has CDR1 SGDLS and CDR2 YYNGEE. After removal of 0 bases from V and 4 bases from J, the junction contained 7 bases not matched to a gene. The CDR3 covers 16 residues.

This chain joins TRBV7-9 and TRBJ1-2; D gene uncertain. The CDR3 consists of 14 residues. Deletions cut 1 base from V and 4 bases from J, with 10 bases between. CDR1 is SEHNR, CDR2 FQNEAQ, per germline (reference sequence). The CDR3 DNA reads as TGTGCCAGCAGCTTAGATCTAAGTGGCTATGGCTACACCTTC. Amino acid sequence: CASSLDLSGYGYTF.

CDR3 region: CASSPRSRGRAVNEQFF. CDR3 bases: TGTGCCAGCTCACCACGGAGTCGCGGGAGGGCCGTGAATGAGCAGTTCTTC. The J gene is TRBJ2-1, the V gene TRBV18; 9 nucleotides line up with TRBD2. The V segment lost 1 base and the J segment 7 bases; nucleotides outside the gene matches: 11. Germline CDR1 is KGHSH and CDR2 is LQKENI. This CDR3 spans 17 amino acids.

The chain is built from TRBV7-8 and TRBJ2-2, with TRBD1 matching over 9 bases. The CDR3 loop spans 15 amino acids. Trimming cost V 2 bases and J 6 bases; bases outside gene matches: 4. Germline loops: CDR1 SGHVS, CDR2 FQNEAQ. The CDR3: CASSLRDRVSGELFF. The CDR3 DNA is TGTGCCAGCAGCTTACGGGACAGGGTTTCCGGGGAGCTGTTTTTT.

V and J are TRBV2 and TRBJ1-1; D might be TRBD1 (5 bases). V was cut by 6 bases and J by 6 bases, with 26 bases left in between. The CDR3 is 17 amino acids. The germline gives CDR1 SNHLY, CDR2 FYNNEI. The CDR3 reads CASREGTAVQFGPEAFF. CDR3 DNA sequence: TGTGCCAGCAGGGAGGGGACCGCAGTCCAATTTGGCCCTGAAGCTTTCTTT. Based on the CDR3 plus reference TRBV2 and TRBJ1-1, the full variable domain is EPEVTQTPSHQVTQMGQEVILRCVPISNHLYFYWYRQILGQKVEFLVSFYNNEISEKSEIFDDQFSVERPDGSNFTLKIRSTKLEDSAMYFCASREGTAVQFGPEAFFGQGTRLTVV.

The V gene is TRBV28, the J gene TRBJ2-7; 11 positions match TRBD2. The J segment lost 3 bases and the V segment lost 8 bases, leaving 12 bases of the junction unmatched. Germline V gene lookup returns CDR1 MDHEN and CDR2 SYDVKM. CDR3 size: 16 residues. CDR3 coding DNA: TGTGCCAGCGCCATCCTCGGGACTAGCGGATACTACGAGCAGTACTTC. It codes for CASAILGTSGYYEQYF.